The clone carrying this TCR beta chain came up a few times. Its antigen remains unknown. This entry comes from a study of T cells in Graves' hyperthyroidism and ophthalmopathy. General study points: Clonotypes that were expanded in thyroid above 0.001 mostly appeared in blood too.

Diagnoses rested on clinical symptoms, serum thyroxine and TRAb, thyroid ultrasound and orbital computed tomography. CDR1 is LNHNV and CDR2 is YYDKDF in the germline V gene (reference sequence). Trimming pared 3 bases from V and 5 bases from J, leaving 7 bases between. The CDR3 totals 13 residues. RNA transcripts were the template for amplifying TCR beta CDR3 regions. The HTBI primer set served for first-round RT-PCR of the TCR CDR3. TCRdb reprocessed the multiplex PCR reads with MiXCR, giving one entry per CDR3 protein. In the table there are 600,000 to 650,000 distinct CDR3 sequences, more than 20% of which are singletons.

The sequence derives from a man aged 25-40 years with Graves' ophthalmopathy. This sequence joins TRBV15 and TRBJ1-4; no definite D call. Sequenced: blood. The CDR3 nucleotides are TGTGCCACCAGCAGTCAAGGGAATGAAAAACTGTTTTTT. Amino acids: CATSSQGNEKLFF. Full variable domain (rest looked up from reference TRBV15 and TRBJ1-4): DAMVIQNPRYQVTQFGKPVTLSCSQTLNHNVMYWYQQKSSQAPKLLFHYYDKDFNNEADTPDNFQSRRPNTSFCFLDIRSPGLGDTAMYLCATSSQGNEKLFFGSGTQLSVL.